The T cell receptor beta chain described here comes from a study of blood T cells in healthy people across ages (dated by TCRdb to the mid-2010s). About the investigation overall: In model experiments, template switching captured about one uniquely barcoded TCR beta cDNA molecule for every two T cells. Age-related changes in TCR beta repertoire diversity were measured in the study by deep sequencing normalized with unique cDNA molecular identifiers. The donors were split into four age groups: young (average around 15 years), middle-aged (more than 35), aged (roughly 68) and long-lived (under 85). To avoid experimental bias, donors of different ages were randomly spread across the sequencing lanes. Two additional independent replicas of 1 million unique cDNA reads from the same blood draw were analyzed for two donors (one aged 18 to 30 and one aged 80 or older). Broader findings and caveats from the paper: As age increased, observed TCR beta diversity per million T cells dropped in a roughly linear way, and a significant reduction was already evident by age about 40. Bulk unsorted PBMC profiling prevented conclusive comparison of naive and antigen-experienced compartments. Compared with the aged group, the long-lived group had more naive CD4+ T cells, fewer expanded clones and increased TCR diversity, suggesting age selection. Because donor CMV infection status was unknown, age-related changes in expanded clonotypes were potentially confounded. The percentage of naive T cells measured by flow cytometry correlated strongly with observed TCR beta diversity. Estimates of total diversity from one million sequenced T cells were regarded as lower bounds and underestimates.

The roughly 42 donors, aged about 6 to 95 years, were systemically healthy Caucasian individuals from Russia. Each donor gave 8.5 to 10 milliliters of peripheral blood, collected into EDTA-treated Vacutainer tubes. Ficoll-Paque density-gradient centrifugation was used to isolate PBMCs, with at least 6.5 million per sample. Trizol reagent was used to extract total RNA from the PBMCs, yielding at least 6 micrograms per sample. The percentages of naive CD45RAhigh/CD27high T cells were determined by flow cytometry on a PBMC aliquot from every donor. Regarding this clonotype: Its antigen is not yet known. Within one base of it there is no much larger clone, and no base qualities were kept.

The library came from 5' RACE. Sequenced using an Illumina HiSeq 2500. A second PCR of roughly 7 to 12 cycles was run with a J-beta primer mix and a sample-barcoded 5' primer. Each TCR beta cDNA molecule received a unique molecular identifier from a template-switch 5' adaptor carrying 12 random nucleotides. At least 2.5 million CDR3-containing paired-end reads were obtained from each sample. All of the RNA was converted into first-strand cDNA using the Mint cDNA synthesis kit, with a TRBC-specific oligonucleotide serving as the primer. Following uracil-DNA glycosylase treatment, all cDNA underwent a first 18-cycle PCR with the universal primers M1SS and BC2_uni_R. Per the authors' processing: Each sample was normalized by randomly selecting 1 million high-quality reads, each carrying a distinct molecular identifier. Reads with shared molecular identifiers were discarded instead of being binned into consensus sequences. MiTCR, run with a Q25 quality threshold and the strictest error-elimination algorithm, handled CDR3 identification, clonotype clustering and error correction. A nonparametric unseen species model using Euler transformation provided a lower-bound estimate of total TCR beta diversity. Using fastp trimming at Q25 and MiXCR clonotype assembly, TCRdb reanalyzed the public sequencing data and kept in-frame beta chains. Rows matching on CDR3 protein sequence are summarized as one entry with the most common DNA and genes. The V and J calls shown here were made by TCRdb, not taken from the authors' results. The table for this sample lists about 640,000 distinct CDR3 sequences; roughly 50% of them were counted only once. The top ten hold around 37% of the sample.

Spanning cysteine to phenylalanine, the CDR3 consists of 14 amino acids. CDR3 DNA only is kept here, 42 bases in frame from base 1. CDR1 MNHNY and CDR2 SVGAGI were looked up in the germline V gene (reference sequence). The V end loses 6 bases and the J end loses 4 bases, and a stretch of 16 bases separates them. The source material was blood. The rearranged chain carries TRBV6-6 and TRBJ2-7; the best D guess is TRBD2, with 6 bases matching. This clonotype was obtained from a man aged 55 to 70 in good health. The DNA is as follows: TGTGCCAGCAGCGAAACGGGACTTCGATACGAGCAGTACTTC. Its product reads: CASSETGLRYEQYF.